The 17 T cell receptor beta chains below were found in one sample sequenced in a study of T-cell reconstitution after alpha-beta-depleted transplantation in children. For TCRbeta, the library was prepared with unique molecular identifiers. One entry per CDR3 protein, called by TCRdb with MiXCR from the PCR reads. The sample lists hundreds of thousands of distinct CDR3 sequences; about 9.4% were seen once. Here the sequenced sample was PBMCs, taken before TCRalphabeta/CD19-depleted stem cell transplant. The source is a boy younger than two with acute myeloid leukemia, due to receive a stem cell transplant.

This clonotype showed up many times. V gene TRBV7-2 combines with J gene TRBJ2-1; D ambiguous. There are 15 residues in the CDR3. Germline CDR1 is SGHTA and CDR2 is FQGNSA. V lost 3 bases to trimming and J lost 0 bases, with 9 bases between them. DNA for the CDR3: TGTGCCAGCAGCTTCGGACGCTACTCCTACAATGAGCAGTTCTTC. Encoded protein: CASSFGRYSYNEQFF.

This clonotype appeared many times. The chain uses TRBV7-3 and TRBJ2-2, with 13 positions matching TRBD2. CDR3 length: 19 residues. From germline, CDR1 is SGHTA and CDR2 FQGTGA. V shed 4 bases, J shed 4 bases, and the junction held 12 bases outside the gene matches. The CDR3 region is CASSSMTSGRPSFTGELFF. The CDR3 DNA follows: TGTGCCAGCAGCTCAATGACTAGCGGGAGGCCCTCATTCACCGGGGAGCTGTTTTTT.

A few counts support this clonotype. The chain combines TRBV27 with TRBJ2-1; 9 bases align to TRBD1. The CDR3 spans 14 residues. Trimming cost V 6 bases and J 6 bases; bases outside gene matches: 6. Germline V gives CDR1 MNHEY, CDR2 SMNVEV (reference sequence). The DNA for the CDR3 is TGTGCCAGCAGCCGGACAGGGGTGGGCAATGAGCAGTTCTTC. Translated, it gives CASSRTGVGNEQFF.

At least ten counts were recorded for this clonotype. J is TRBJ2-6 and V is TRBV28; D is tentatively TRBD1 or TRBD2 (5 bases each). V was shortened by 7 bases and J by 0 bases, with 10 bases between the two germline ends. Germline CDR1 reads MDHEN; CDR2 reads SYDVKM. The length of the CDR3 is 15 residues. DNA for the CDR3: TGTGCCAGCAAGCCAGGGAGCTCTGGGGCCAACGTCCTGACTTTC. Amino acids: CASKPGSSGANVLTF.

This clonotype was found many times. CDR3 in DNA: TGTGCCAGCAGCTCAGGCTCGGGACGGATGAACACTGAAGCTTTCTTT. Translated, it gives CASSSGSGRMNTEAFF. V gene TRBV7-9 combines with J gene TRBJ1-1; D is possibly TRBD1 (5 bases). The CDR3 extends over 16 amino acids. Germline lookup yields CDR1 SEHNR and CDR2 FQNEAQ (reference sequence). The germline V and J ends were trimmed by 4 bases and 0 bases, with 15 bases remaining between them.

Note on this clonotype: One base away lies a much larger clone, so this may be a sequencing read error. This chain links TRBV4-3 with TRBJ2-2, with D possibly being TRBD2 (5 bases). This CDR3 has 18 residues. With 0 bases removed from V and 2 bases from J, the gap between germline ends came to 16 bases. CDR1 LGHNA and CDR2 YSLEER come from the germline V gene. CDR3 in DNA: TGCGCCAGCAGCCAAGACGGACTCCCATCTTCTAACACCGGGGAGCTGTTTTTT. Encoded protein: CASSQDGLPSSNTGELFF.

In the case of this clonotype: Sequence at one end of the junction differs from germline and may be a read error. V gene TRBV3-1 combines with J gene TRBJ2-7; 8 nucleotides agree with TRBD2. The germline V gene encodes CDR1 LGHDT and CDR2 YNNKEL (reference sequence). CDR3 length: 15 residues. Here the CDR3 DNA reads TGTGCCTGCAGCCAAGCGAACGGGAGGGCCTACGAGCAGTACTTC. It is translated as CACSQANGRAYEQYF.

The chain employs TRBV5-1 and TRBJ2-5, with D unresolved. Germline-derived CDR1 and CDR2 are SGHRS and YFSETQ. The CDR3 totals 15 residues. Trimming pared 3 bases from V and 1 base from J, leaving 13 bases between. DNA for the CDR3: TGCGCCAGCAGCTCTGACCGTTACCCCCAAGAGACCCAGTACTTC. Translated: CASSSDRYPQETQYF. Full variable domain (rest looked up from reference TRBV5-1 and TRBJ2-5): KAGVTQTPRYLIKTRGQQVTLSCSPISGHRSVSWYQQTPGQGLQFLFEYFSETQRNKGNFPGRFSGRQFSNSRSEMNVSTLELGDSALYLCASSSDRYPQETQYFGPGTRLLVL.

Ten or more counts support this clonotype. The chain has TRBV27 and TRBJ1-6; D uncertain. CDR1 is MNHEY and CDR2 is SMNVEV in the germline V gene (reference sequence). V lost 1 base to trimming and J lost 0 bases, with 10 bases between them. The CDR3 covers 17 residues. The CDR3 region has the DNA TGTGCCAGCAGTTTATTTCGCCTAGGCTCCTATAATTCACCCCTCCACTTT. Amino acids: CASSLFRLGSYNSPLHF.

This clonotype appeared many times. The chain combines TRBV20-1 with TRBJ2-3; TRBD2 matches at 9 bases. Germline CDR1 DFQATT, CDR2 SNEGSKA (reference sequence). The trim removed 6 bases at V and 4 bases at J, leaving 5 bases unmatched. The CDR3 length is 13 residues. The CDR3 spells CSAGAGGADTQYF. The CDR3 coding sequence is TGCAGTGCGGGAGCGGGAGGTGCAGATACGCAGTATTTT.

The chain couples TRBV4-3 to TRBJ2-1; 12 bases map to TRBD1. The V and J ends lost 6 bases and 3 bases, in that order; junction bases with no gene match: 6. Germline V gene lookup returns CDR1 LGHNA and CDR2 YSLEER. This CDR3 has 16 residues. The CDR3 DNA reads as TGCGCCAGCAGGCTATGGGACAGGGGGCTCTACAATGAGCAGTTCTTC. Its translation: CASRLWDRGLYNEQFF.

This clonotype was seen more than once but under ten times. This chain joins TRBV23-1 and TRBJ2-7; 8 positions agree with TRBD1. TRBV23-1 is noted as an ORF with a role that remains uncertain. Unmatched junction bases numbered 4, after V lost 2 bases and J lost 4 bases. This CDR3 is built from 14 residues. CDR3 in amino acids: CASSQRDRRYEQYF. The CDR3, as DNA: TGCGCCAGCAGTCAAAGGGACAGGCGTTACGAGCAGTACTTC.

The sample holds many counts of this clonotype. The chain links TRBV7-9 to TRBJ2-6; perhaps TRBD1 as D (5 bases). The CDR3 extends over 13 amino acids. Trimming removed 8 bases from V and 3 bases from J, with 8 bases in between. Germline CDR1 and CDR2: SEHNR and FQNEAQ (reference sequence). The CDR3 protein is CASPRVGANVLTF. Written as DNA, the CDR3 is TGTGCCAGCCCCAGGGTTGGGGCCAACGTCCTGACTTTC.

In this sample, this clonotype turned up many times. This chain links TRBV3-1 with TRBJ2-7, with TRBD1 as a possible D gene (6 bases). Germline V gene lookup returns CDR1 LGHDT and CDR2 YNNKEL (reference sequence). The V gene lost 8 bases and the J gene lost 6 bases, with 11 bases spanning the gap. This CDR3 has 11 residues. CDR3: CASSYRVEQYF. The CDR3 nucleotides are TGTGCCAGCTCCTACAGGGTCGAGCAGTACTTC.

This clonotype has a count of ten or more. V and J are TRBV4-3 and TRBJ2-1; 10 bases line up with TRBD2. The CDR3 has 16 residues. The V and J ends lost 0 bases and 2 bases, in that order; junction bases with no gene match: 1. Germline V gene sequence: CDR1 LGHNA, CDR2 YSLEER. CDR3 sequence (DNA): TGCGCCAGCAGCCAAGAGAGCGGGAGGGCCTACAATGAGCAGTTCTTC. This encodes CASSQESGRAYNEQFF.

This clonotype was recorded many times. This rearrangement joins TRBV6-5 to TRBJ2-3; the D gene is possibly TRBD1 (5 bases). The CDR3 length is 18 residues. With 2 bases removed from V and 1 base from J, the gap between germline ends came to 19 bases. Germline values: CDR1 MNHEY, CDR2 SVGAGI. The CDR3 DNA follows: TGTGCCAGCAGTTACAGTACTCAGGGCACGGGTCGCACAGATACGCAGTATTTT. It encodes CASSYSTQGTGRTDTQYF.

This clonotype was observed at least ten times. The chain's CDR3 is CASSQDLAPYEQYF. CDR3 nucleotide sequence: TGTGCCAGCAGCCAAGATCTGGCACCTTACGAGCAGTACTTC. V gene TRBV4-2 combines with J gene TRBJ2-7; D unclear. V was clipped by 0 bases and J by 4 bases, with 10 bases between them. Germline CDR1 is LGHNA and CDR2 is YNFKEQ. The CDR3 has 14 amino acids.